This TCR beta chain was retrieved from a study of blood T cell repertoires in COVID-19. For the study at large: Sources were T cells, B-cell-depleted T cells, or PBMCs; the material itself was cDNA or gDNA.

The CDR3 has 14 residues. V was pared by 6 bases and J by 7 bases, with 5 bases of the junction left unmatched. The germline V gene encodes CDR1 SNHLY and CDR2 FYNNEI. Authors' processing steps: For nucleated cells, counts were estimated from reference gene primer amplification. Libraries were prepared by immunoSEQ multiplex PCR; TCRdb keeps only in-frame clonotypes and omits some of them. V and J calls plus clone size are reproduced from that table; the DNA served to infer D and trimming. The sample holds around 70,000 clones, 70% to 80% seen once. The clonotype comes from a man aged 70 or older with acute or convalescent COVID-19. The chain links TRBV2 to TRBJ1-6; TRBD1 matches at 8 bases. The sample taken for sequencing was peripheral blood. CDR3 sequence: CASSPQGENSPLHF. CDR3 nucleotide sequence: TGTGCCAGCAGCCCACAGGGGGAAAATTCACCCCTCCACTTT.